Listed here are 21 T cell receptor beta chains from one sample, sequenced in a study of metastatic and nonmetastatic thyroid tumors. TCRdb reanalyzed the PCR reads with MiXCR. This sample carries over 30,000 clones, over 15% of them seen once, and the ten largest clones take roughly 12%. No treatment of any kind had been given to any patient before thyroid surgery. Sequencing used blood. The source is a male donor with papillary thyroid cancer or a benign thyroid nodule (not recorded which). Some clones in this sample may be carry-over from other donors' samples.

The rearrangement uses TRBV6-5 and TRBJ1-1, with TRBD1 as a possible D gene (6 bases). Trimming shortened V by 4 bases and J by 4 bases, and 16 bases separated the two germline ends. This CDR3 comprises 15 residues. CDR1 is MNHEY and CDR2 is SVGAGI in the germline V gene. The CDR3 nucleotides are TGTGCCAGCAGTTTGTGGGGGGCGTTGGGCACTGAAGCTTTCTTT. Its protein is CASSLWGALGTEAFF.

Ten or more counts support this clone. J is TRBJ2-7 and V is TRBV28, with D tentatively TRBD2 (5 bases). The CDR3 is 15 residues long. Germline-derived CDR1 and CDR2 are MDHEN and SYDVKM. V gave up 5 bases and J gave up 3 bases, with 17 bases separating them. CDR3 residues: CASSPGGLMNYEQYF. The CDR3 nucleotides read TGTGCCAGCAGTCCTGGCGGGCTAATGAACTACGAGCAGTACTTC.

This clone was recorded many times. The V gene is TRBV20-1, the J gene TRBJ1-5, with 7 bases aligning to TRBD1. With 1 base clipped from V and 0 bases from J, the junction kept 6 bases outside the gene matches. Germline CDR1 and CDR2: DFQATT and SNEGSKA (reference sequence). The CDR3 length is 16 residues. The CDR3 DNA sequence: TGCAGTGCTAGAGGGGACAGCACAAATAGCAATCAGCCCCAGCATTTT. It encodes CSARGDSTNSNQPQHF.

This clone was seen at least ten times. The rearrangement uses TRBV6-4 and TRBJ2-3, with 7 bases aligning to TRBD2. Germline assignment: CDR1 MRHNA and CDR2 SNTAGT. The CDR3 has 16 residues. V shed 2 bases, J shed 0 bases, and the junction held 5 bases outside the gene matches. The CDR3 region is CASSDGRSGSTDTQYF. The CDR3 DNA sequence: TGTGCCAGCAGTGACGGCCGTAGCGGGAGCACAGATACGCAGTATTTT.

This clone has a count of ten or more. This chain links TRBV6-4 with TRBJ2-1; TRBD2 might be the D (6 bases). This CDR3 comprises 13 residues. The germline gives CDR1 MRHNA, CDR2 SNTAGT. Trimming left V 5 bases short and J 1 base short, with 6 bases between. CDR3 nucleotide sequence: TGTGCCAGCAGTAGCGGGTCCTACAATGAGCAGTTCTTC. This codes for CASSSGSYNEQFF.

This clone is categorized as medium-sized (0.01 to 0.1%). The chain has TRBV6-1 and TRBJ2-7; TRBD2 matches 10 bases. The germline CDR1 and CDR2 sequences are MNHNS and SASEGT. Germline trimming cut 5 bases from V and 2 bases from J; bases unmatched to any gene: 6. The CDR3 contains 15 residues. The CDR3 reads CASSMVAGGPYEQYF. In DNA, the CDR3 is TGTGCCAGCAGTATGGTAGCGGGGGGTCCCTACGAGCAGTACTTC.

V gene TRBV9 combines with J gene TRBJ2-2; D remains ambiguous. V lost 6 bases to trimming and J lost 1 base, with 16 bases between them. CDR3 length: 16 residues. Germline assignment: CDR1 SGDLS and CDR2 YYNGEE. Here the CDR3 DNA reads TGTGCCAGCATCCCAGCGTTCCTGTGGAACACCGGGGAGCTGTTTTTT. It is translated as CASIPAFLWNTGELFF.

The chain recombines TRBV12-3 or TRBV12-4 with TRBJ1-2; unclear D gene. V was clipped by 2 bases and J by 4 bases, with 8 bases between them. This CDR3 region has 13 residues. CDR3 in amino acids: CASSLSIGYGYTF. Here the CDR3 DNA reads TGTGCCAGCAGTTTAAGTATTGGCTATGGCTACACCTTC.

The CDR3 is CASSVSGGAGEKLFF. The CDR3 DNA is TGTGCCAGCAGCGTAAGTGGGGGCGCCGGGGAAAAACTGTTTTTT. The rearrangement uses TRBV9 and TRBJ1-4, with D tentatively TRBD1 (6 bases). Germline-derived CDR1 and CDR2 are SGDLS and YYNGEE. Trimming took off 1 base at V and 8 bases at J, with 15 bases between the two ends. The CDR3 is 15 amino acids.

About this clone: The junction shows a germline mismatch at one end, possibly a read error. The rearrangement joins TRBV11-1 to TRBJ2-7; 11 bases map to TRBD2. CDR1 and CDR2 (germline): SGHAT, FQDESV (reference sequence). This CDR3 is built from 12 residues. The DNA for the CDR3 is TGTGCCAGCAGCCCTGGACTAGCGGGTCTCCACTTC. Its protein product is CASSPGLAGLHF.

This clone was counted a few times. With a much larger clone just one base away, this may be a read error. CDR3 in amino acids: CASRNLKSYNEQFF. The CDR3 region has the DNA TGTGCCAGCAGGAACCTTAAATCCTACAATGAGCAGTTCTTC. The rearrangement links TRBV6-1 to TRBJ2-1; D is undetermined. Trimming took 6 bases from V and 1 from J, leaving 10 bases between them. The CDR3 is 14 residues long. Germline-derived CDR1 and CDR2 are MNHNS and SASEGT.

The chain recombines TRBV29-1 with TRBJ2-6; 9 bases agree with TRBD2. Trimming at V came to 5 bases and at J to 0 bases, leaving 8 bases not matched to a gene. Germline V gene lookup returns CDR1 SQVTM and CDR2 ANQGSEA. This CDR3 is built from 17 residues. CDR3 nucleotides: TGCAGCGTTACGGGGGGTAGCGGGAGCTCTGGGGCCAACGTCCTGACTTTC. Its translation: CSVTGGSGSSGANVLTF.

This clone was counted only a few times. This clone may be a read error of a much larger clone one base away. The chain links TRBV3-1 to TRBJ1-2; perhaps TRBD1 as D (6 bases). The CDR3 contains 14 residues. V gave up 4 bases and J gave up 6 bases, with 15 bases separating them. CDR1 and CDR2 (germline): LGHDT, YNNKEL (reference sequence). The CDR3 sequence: CASSLIRGANGYTF. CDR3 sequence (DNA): TGTGCCAGCAGCCTTATACGGGGGGCGAATGGCTACACCTTC.

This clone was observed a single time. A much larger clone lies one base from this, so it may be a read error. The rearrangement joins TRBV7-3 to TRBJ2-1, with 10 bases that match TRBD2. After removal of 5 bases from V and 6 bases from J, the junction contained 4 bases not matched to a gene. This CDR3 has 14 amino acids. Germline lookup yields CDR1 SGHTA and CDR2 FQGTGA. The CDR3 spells CASSPGTSVNEQFF. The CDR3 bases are TGTGCCAGCAGCCCCGGGACTAGCGTCAATGAGCAGTTCTTC.

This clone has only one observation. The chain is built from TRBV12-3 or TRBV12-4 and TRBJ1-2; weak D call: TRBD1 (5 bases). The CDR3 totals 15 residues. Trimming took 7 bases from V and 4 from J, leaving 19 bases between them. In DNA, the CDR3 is TGTGCCAGCACCCCCTACGAGGGGACTCCCTATGGCTACACCTTC. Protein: CASTPYEGTPYGYTF.

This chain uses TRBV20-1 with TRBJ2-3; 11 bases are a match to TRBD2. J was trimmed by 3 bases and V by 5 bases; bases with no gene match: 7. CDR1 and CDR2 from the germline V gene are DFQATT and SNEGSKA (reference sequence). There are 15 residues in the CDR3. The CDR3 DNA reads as TGCAGTGCTTCCATCCTAGCGGGGGGAACAGATACGCAGTATTTT. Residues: CSASILAGGTDTQYF.

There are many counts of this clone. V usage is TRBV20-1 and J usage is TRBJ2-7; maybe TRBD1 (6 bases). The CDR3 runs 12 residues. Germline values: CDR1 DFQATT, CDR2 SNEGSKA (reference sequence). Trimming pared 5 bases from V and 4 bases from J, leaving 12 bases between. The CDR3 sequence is CSARRTAYEQYF. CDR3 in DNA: TGCAGTGCTCGGCGGACAGCGTACGAGCAGTACTTC.

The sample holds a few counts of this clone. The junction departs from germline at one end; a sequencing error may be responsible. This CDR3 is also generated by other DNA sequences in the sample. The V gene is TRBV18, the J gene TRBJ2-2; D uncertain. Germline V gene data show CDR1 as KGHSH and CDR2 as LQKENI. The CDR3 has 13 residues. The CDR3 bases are TGCGCCAGCTCACCCGTAAACACCGGGGAGCTGTTTTTT. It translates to CASSPVNTGELFF.

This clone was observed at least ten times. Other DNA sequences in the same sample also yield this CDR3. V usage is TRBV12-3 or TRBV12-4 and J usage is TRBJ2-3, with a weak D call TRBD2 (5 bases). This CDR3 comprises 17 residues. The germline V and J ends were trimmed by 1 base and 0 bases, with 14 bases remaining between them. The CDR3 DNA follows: TGTGCCAGCAGTTTAGGAGGGATGAGCTCTAGCACAGATACGCAGTATTTT. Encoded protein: CASSLGGMSSSTDTQYF.

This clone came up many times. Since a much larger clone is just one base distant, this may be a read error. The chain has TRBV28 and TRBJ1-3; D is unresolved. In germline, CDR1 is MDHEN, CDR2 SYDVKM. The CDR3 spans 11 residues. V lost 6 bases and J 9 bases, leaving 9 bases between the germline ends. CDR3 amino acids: CASRRETTIYF. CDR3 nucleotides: TGTGCCAGCAGGCGAGAAACCACCATATATTTT.

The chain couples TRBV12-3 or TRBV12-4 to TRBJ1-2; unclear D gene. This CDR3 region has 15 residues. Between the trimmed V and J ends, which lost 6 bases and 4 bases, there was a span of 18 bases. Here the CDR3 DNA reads TGTGCCAGCAGACTTGCTGGGGAAGGGTCCTATGGCTACACCTTC. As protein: CASRLAGEGSYGYTF.